This entry lists 12 T cell receptor beta chains sequenced from one sample in a study of blood T cell repertoires in COVID-19. Sequencing was performed with immunoSEQ multiplex PCR; in TCRdb, only in-frame clones are kept and a portion is missing. The sample consists of about 300,000 clones, about 87% of them appearing once. The material sequenced was peripheral blood. Receptors originate from a man between 65 and 80 years old with acute or convalescent COVID-19.

To note about this clone: This CDR3 is also generated by other DNA sequences in the sample. The CDR3 is CSASRGGDGYTF. In DNA, the CDR3 is TGCAGTGCTAGTCGGGGGGGCGATGGCTACACCTTC. The chain has TRBV20-1 and TRBJ1-2; D might be TRBD1 (6 bases). The CDR3 totals 12 residues. V lost 3 bases and J lost 6, with 11 bases in between. CDR1 and CDR2 from the germline V gene are DFQATT and SNEGSKA (reference sequence).

This chain connects TRBV30 to TRBJ2-2; 7 bases are a match to TRBD1. After removal of 2 bases from V and 6 bases from J, the junction contained 3 bases not matched to a gene. CDR1 is GTSNPN and CDR2 is SVGIG in the germline V gene (reference sequence). This CDR3 is 13 amino acids long. The CDR3 spells CAWSTQGPGELFF. The CDR3 nucleotides read TGTGCCTGGAGTACACAGGGGCCCGGGGAGCTGTTTTTT.

The rearrangement uses TRBV6-5 and TRBJ2-7, with TRBD2 identical over 8 bases. V shed 7 bases, J shed 4 bases, and the junction held 12 bases outside the gene matches. Germline CDR1 is MNHEY and CDR2 is SVGAGI. This CDR3 has 15 residues. For the CDR3, the DNA is TGTGCCAGCACCGCGTTTGGTAGCGGGGTTTACGAGCAGTACTTC. It codes for CASTAFGSGVYEQYF.

This clone was seen a single time. The rearrangement uses TRBV10-3 and TRBJ2-7; maybe TRBD1 (5 bases). The germline V and J ends were trimmed by 3 bases and 4 bases, with 19 bases remaining between them. Germline CDR1 is ENHRY and CDR2 is SYGVKD. The CDR3 has 16 amino acids. CDR3 bases: TGTGCCATCAGTGACCTCTCGAAACAGGAGAAATACGAGCAGTACTTC. Translating it yields CAISDLSKQEKYEQYF.

This clone occurred once. The chain links TRBV14 to TRBJ1-6, with D maybe TRBD1 (5 bases). The V gene lost 2 bases and the J gene lost 0 bases, with 14 bases spanning the gap. In germline, CDR1 is SGHDN, CDR2 FVKESK. This CDR3 has 18 amino acids. CDR3 protein: CASSQSRVTVSYNSPLHF. In nucleotides, the CDR3 is TGTGCCAGCAGCCAATCCAGGGTGACAGTCTCCTATAATTCACCCCTCCACTTT.

The V gene is TRBV5-4, the J gene TRBJ2-7, with unresolved D. Per the germline V gene, CDR1 is SGHNT and CDR2 is YYREEE (reference sequence). The length of the CDR3 is 12 residues. With 1 base removed from V and 3 bases from J, the gap between germline ends came to 5 bases. The CDR3 DNA follows: TGTGCCAGCAGCTTGACGGGCTACGAGCAGTACTTC. Protein sequence: CASSLTGYEQYF.

The V call is TRBV25-1, the J call TRBJ2-7, with a weak D call TRBD1 (5 bases). The CDR3 consists of 13 residues. Germline-derived CDR1 and CDR2 are MGHDK and SYGVNS. Deletions cut 4 bases from V and 1 base from J, with 8 bases between. The CDR3 DNA reads as TGTGCCAGCAGTGTTCAGGGTTCCTACGAGCAGTACTTC. Protein sequence: CASSVQGSYEQYF.

The chain is built from TRBV10-3 and TRBJ2-3; perhaps TRBD2 as D (6 bases). With 6 bases removed from V and 3 bases from J, the gap between germline ends came to 16 bases. CDR1 is ENHRY and CDR2 is SYGVKD in the germline V gene. This CDR3 contains 15 residues. CDR3 loop: CAIRTPSGGTDTQYF. CDR3 DNA: TGTGCCATCAGGACACCGTCAGGAGGGACAGATACGCAGTATTTT.

This clone was seen more than once but under ten times. The chain joins TRBV7-2 to TRBJ2-2, with TRBD2 as a possible D gene (7 bases). The CDR3 covers 15 residues. Germline CDR1 SGHTA, CDR2 FQGNSA. Trimming removed 2 bases at V and 7 bases at J, with 14 bases between. The CDR3 region has the DNA TGTGCCAGCAGCTTATTGCGGGGGCCCCACGGGGAGCTGTTTTTT. It specifies CASSLLRGPHGELFF. Full variable domain (remainder filled in from reference TRBV7-2 and TRBJ2-2): GAGVSQSPSNKVTEKGKDVELRCDPISGHTALYWYRQSLGQGLEFLIYFQGNSAPDKSGLPSDRFSAERTGGSVSTLTIQRTQQEDSAVYLCASSLLRGPHGELFFGEGSRLTVL.

The rearrangement joins TRBV5-1 to TRBJ2-1; TRBD2 agrees at 13 bases. J gave up 8 bases and V 4 bases, and 6 bases lay outside the gene matches. This CDR3 comprises 15 residues. Germline CDR1 SGHRS, CDR2 YFSETQ. The CDR3 DNA is TGCGCCAGCAGCATAACTAGCGGGGGGGCCTATGAGCAGTTCTTC. The encoded protein is CASSITSGGAYEQFF.

The rearrangement uses TRBV15 and TRBJ2-1, with a possible D match to TRBD2 (5 bases). The CDR3 loop spans 14 amino acids. V lost 9 bases and J 0 bases, leaving 12 bases between the germline ends. The germline CDR1 and CDR2 sequences are LNHNV and YYDKDF (reference sequence). CDR3 amino acids: CATTMGSSYNEQFF. As DNA, the CDR3 is TGTGCCACGACTATGGGGAGCTCCTACAATGAGCAGTTCTTC.

The J gene is TRBJ2-7, the V gene TRBV28; maybe TRBD1 (6 bases). CDR1 is MDHEN and CDR2 is SYDVKM in the germline V gene. Trimming removed 2 bases at V and 4 bases at J, with 12 bases between. The CDR3 runs to 14 residues. The CDR3 DNA is TGTGCCAGCAGTTTACGGACAGTCACTTACGAGCAGTACTTC. It yields the protein CASSLRTVTYEQYF.